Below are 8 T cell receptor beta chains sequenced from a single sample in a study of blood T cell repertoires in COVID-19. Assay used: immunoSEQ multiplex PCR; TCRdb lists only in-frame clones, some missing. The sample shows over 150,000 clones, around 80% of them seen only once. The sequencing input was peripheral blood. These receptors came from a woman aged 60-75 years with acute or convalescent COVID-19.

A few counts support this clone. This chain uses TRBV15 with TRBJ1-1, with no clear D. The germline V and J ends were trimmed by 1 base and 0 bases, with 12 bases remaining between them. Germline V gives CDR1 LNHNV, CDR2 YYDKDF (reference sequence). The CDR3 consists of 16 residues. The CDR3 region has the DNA TGTGCCACCAGCAGAGGTTTGAGCTCCCTGAACACTGAAGCTTTCTTT. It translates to CATSRGLSSLNTEAFF.

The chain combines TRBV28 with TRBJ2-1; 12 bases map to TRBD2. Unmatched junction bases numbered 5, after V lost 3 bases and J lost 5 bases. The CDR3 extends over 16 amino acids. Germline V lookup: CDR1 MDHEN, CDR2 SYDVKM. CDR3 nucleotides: TGTGCCAGCAGTTTCCGGCGGACTAGCGGGAACAATGAGCAGTTCTTC. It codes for CASSFRRTSGNNEQFF.

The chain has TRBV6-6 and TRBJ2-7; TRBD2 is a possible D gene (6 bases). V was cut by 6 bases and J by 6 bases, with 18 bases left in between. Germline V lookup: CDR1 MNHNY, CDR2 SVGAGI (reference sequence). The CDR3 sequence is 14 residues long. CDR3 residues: CASSINVAGSEQYF. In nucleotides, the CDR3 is TGTGCCAGCAGCATTAACGTTGCGGGAAGCGAGCAGTACTTC.

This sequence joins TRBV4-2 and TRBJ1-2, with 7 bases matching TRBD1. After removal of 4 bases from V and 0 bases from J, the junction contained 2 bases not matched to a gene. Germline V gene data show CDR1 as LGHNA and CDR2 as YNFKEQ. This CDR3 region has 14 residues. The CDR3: CASSPGTANYGYTF. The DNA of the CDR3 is TGTGCCAGCAGCCCAGGGACAGCTAACTATGGCTACACCTTC.

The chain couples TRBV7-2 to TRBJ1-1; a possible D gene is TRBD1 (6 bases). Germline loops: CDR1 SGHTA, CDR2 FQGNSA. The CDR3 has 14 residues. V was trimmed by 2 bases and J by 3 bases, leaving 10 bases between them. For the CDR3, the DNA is TGTGCCAGCAGCTTAATACAGGGAGACACTGAAGCTTTCTTT. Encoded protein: CASSLIQGDTEAFF.

As DNA, the CDR3 is TGTGCCAGCTCATCCGGCGCGGGGGGGCCCTACGAGCAGTACTTC. This translates into CASSSGAGGPYEQYF. This sequence joins TRBV18 and TRBJ2-7, with 9 bases fitting TRBD2. Germline V gene data show CDR1 as KGHSH and CDR2 as LQKENI. J lost 2 bases, V lost 5 bases, and 7 bases had no gene match. This CDR3 contains 15 residues.

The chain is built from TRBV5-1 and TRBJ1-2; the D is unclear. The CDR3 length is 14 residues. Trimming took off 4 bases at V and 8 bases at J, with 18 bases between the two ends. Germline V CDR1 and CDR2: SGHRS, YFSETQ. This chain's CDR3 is CASSRESQVGGYTF. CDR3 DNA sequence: TGCGCCAGCAGCCGTGAGTCCCAGGTGGGCGGCTACACCTTC.

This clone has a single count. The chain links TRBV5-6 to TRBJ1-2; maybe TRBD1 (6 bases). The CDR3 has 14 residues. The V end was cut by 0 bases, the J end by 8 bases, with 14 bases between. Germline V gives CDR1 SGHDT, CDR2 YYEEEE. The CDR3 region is CASSLVQGPTGYTF. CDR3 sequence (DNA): TGTGCCAGCAGCTTGGTACAGGGCCCGACGGGCTACACCTTC.